This paragraph reports one TCR beta chain. Its target is unknown. CDR1 and CDR2 (germline): MNHEY, SVGAGI. The CDR3 is made up of 14 amino acids. Trimming removed 0 bases from V and 6 bases from J, with 8 bases in between. The data were obtained in a study of cytotoxic CD8 clonotypes in ibrutinib-treated CLL. Investigators sourced around 1.8 micrograms of genomic DNA from cryopreserved PBMCs for TCR beta libraries. General study points: Under therapy, public clonotypes either contracted or stayed stable, and they were uncommon. While tracking circulating CD8+ T-cell counts, baseline clonality exceeded that of age-matched healthy donors. For progressing versus sustained-remission patients, sampling times were not the same.

The data were produced by immunoSEQ multiplex PCR, yet TCRdb's version contains in-frame clones alone and is incomplete. The data hold just over 200,000 clones, with roughly three quarters observed a single time. Sequenced here: PBMCs, sampled after 12 months of ibrutinib treatment. This receptor was taken from a human donor with chronic lymphocytic leukemia. The rearrangement links TRBV6-5 to TRBJ2-2; perhaps D is TRBD1 or TRBD2 (5 bases each). The CDR3 loop is CASSYSGAAGELFF. CDR3 nucleotides: TGTGCCAGCAGTTACTCCGGGGCGGCCGGGGAGCTGTTTTTT.